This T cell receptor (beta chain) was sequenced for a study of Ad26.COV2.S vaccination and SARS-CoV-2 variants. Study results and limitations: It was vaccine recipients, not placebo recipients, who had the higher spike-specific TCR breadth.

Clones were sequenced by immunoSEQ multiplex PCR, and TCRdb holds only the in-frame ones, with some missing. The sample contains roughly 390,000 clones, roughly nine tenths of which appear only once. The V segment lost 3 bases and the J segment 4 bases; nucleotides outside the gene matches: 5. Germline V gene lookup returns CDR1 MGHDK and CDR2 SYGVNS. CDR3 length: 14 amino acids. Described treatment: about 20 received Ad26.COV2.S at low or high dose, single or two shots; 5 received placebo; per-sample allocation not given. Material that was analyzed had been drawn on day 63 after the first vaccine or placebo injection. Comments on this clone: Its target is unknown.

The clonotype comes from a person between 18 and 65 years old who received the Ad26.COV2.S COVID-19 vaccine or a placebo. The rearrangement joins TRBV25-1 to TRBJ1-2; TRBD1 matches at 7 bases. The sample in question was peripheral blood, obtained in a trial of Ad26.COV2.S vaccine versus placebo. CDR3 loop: CASSEPTGSYGYTF. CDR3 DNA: TGTGCCAGCAGTGAGCCGACAGGGTCCTATGGCTACACCTTC.